The 21 T cell receptor beta chains below were found in one sample sequenced in a study of cytomegalovirus exposure and HLA in healthy donors. The PCR had 60 Vbeta and 13 Jbeta primers. TCRdb keeps only in-frame clones here, not all; method: immunoSEQ multiplex PCR. The sample totals just over 60,000 clones. The material sequenced was PBMCs. These TCRs come from a man younger than 45 in good health and CMV-seropositive.

V is TRBV6-5 and J is TRBJ2-7; TRBD2 agrees at 8 bases. The CDR3 is 16 amino acids. Germline CDR1 MNHEY, CDR2 SVGAGI. The J segment lost 2 bases and the V segment lost 0 bases, leaving 6 bases of the junction unmatched. The DNA of the CDR3 is TGTGCCAGCAGTTACTCCGGGGGGGACTTTGCCTACGAGCAGTACTTC. Translated, it gives CASSYSGGDFAYEQYF.

The DNA of the CDR3 is TGCGCCAGCAGCCAAGTGGACAGCTATGGCTACACCTTC. Translating it yields CASSQVDSYGYTF. The chain is built from TRBV4-1 and TRBJ1-2; tentatively, D is TRBD1 (6 bases). There are 13 residues in the CDR3. CDR1 MGHRA and CDR2 YSYEKL come from the germline V gene. Trimming took off 1 base at V and 4 bases at J, with 7 bases between the two ends.

The chain has TRBV7-6 and TRBJ1-2; TRBD1 might be the D (6 bases). The CDR3 runs to 14 residues. Germline values: CDR1 SGHVS, CDR2 FNYEAQ. The V and J ends lost 4 bases and 2 bases respectively, with 11 bases between them. The CDR3 sequence is CASSSGHPNYGYTF. CDR3 coding DNA: TGTGCCAGCAGCTCGGGACACCCCAACTATGGCTACACCTTC.

The chain combines TRBV4-2 with TRBJ2-5; 14 nucleotides line up with TRBD2. Germline CDR1 reads LGHNA; CDR2 reads YNFKEQ. After removal of 3 bases from V and 3 bases from J, the junction contained 3 bases not matched to a gene. The CDR3 contains 16 residues. CDR3 DNA sequence: TGTGCCAGCAGCCACTTGGGACTAGCGGGGGAAGAGACCCAGTACTTC. This translates into CASSHLGLAGEETQYF.

The CDR3: CASTDSSYEQYF. CDR3 coding DNA: TGCGCCAGCACCGACAGCTCCTACGAGCAGTACTTC. The chain uses TRBV10-1 and TRBJ2-7; D is possibly TRBD1 (5 bases). This CDR3 spans 12 amino acids. Germline CDR1 and CDR2: WNHNN and SYGVQD (reference sequence). Trimming removed 7 bases at V and 0 bases at J, with 7 bases between.

The J gene is TRBJ2-3, the V gene TRBV6-1, with TRBD1 as a possible D gene (6 bases). V was trimmed by 4 bases and J by 5 bases, leaving 13 bases between them. The CDR3 runs 14 residues. Germline V CDR1 and CDR2: MNHNS, SASEGT. Here the CDR3 DNA reads TGTGCCAGCAGTGTCCAGGGGTGGGGAGATACGCAGTATTTT. Translated: CASSVQGWGDTQYF.

This rearrangement joins TRBV2 to TRBJ2-3, with D possibly matching TRBD1 (6 bases). CDR1 SNHLY and CDR2 FYNNEI come from the germline V gene. This CDR3 spans 17 amino acids. V lost 3 bases to trimming and J lost 0 bases, with 16 bases between them. The CDR3 region has the DNA TGTGCCAGCAGTGATACCGGGTATGGACAGAGCACAGATACGCAGTATTTT. This encodes CASSDTGYGQSTDTQYF.

The V and J genes are TRBV6-5 and TRBJ2-2; the D gene is possibly TRBD1 (5 bases). Germline CDR1 MNHEY, CDR2 SVGAGI. V lost 2 bases, J lost 7 bases, and 14 bases lay in between. The CDR3 spans 15 residues. This chain's CDR3 is CASSYAPGILGELFF. CDR3 coding DNA: TGTGCCAGCAGTTACGCTCCAGGGATCCTCGGGGAGCTGTTTTTT.

The gene calls are TRBV6-1 and TRBJ1-4, with 9 bases identical to TRBD1. The germline gives CDR1 MNHNS, CDR2 SASEGT. Losses at the gene ends were 5 bases for V and 8 bases for J; bases not matched to a gene: 6. CDR3 size: 14 residues. The CDR3 spells CASSLQGAREKLFF. CDR3 coding DNA: TGTGCCAGCAGTCTACAGGGGGCGAGGGAAAAACTGTTTTTT.

The chain links TRBV21-1 to TRBJ1-6; TRBD1 reflects the table's D call only, with no check against the DNA. TRBV21-1 represents a pseudogene. CDR3 length equals 14 residues. CDR3 sequence: CASSTRQGYSPLHF. In DNA form, the CDR3 reads TGTGCCAGCAGCACGCGACAGGGGTATTCACCCCTCCACTTT.

V and J are TRBV19 and TRBJ2-7; TRBD2 agrees at 8 bases. Trimming took 5 bases from V and 5 from J; bases not matched to a gene: 14. The length of the CDR3 is 16 residues. Per germline, CDR1 LNHDA and CDR2 SQIVND (reference sequence). CDR3: CASSAQIAGIRDEQYF. The CDR3 bases are TGTGCCAGTAGTGCGCAAATAGCGGGAATAAGGGACGAGCAGTACTTC.

This chain connects TRBV29-1 to TRBJ2-5; no firm D call. The CDR3 runs 12 residues. Per germline, CDR1 SQVTM and CDR2 ANQGSEA. Trimming left V 3 bases short and J 5 bases short, with 10 bases between. The CDR3 nucleotides are TGCAGCGTTGAGCTTAGTTCGGAGACCCAGTACTTC. It yields the protein CSVELSSETQYF.

This chain joins TRBV19 and TRBJ1-1, with TRBD1 matching 7 bases. CDR1 and CDR2 from the germline V gene are LNHDA and SQIVND (reference sequence). V was pared by 7 bases and J by 0 bases, with 5 bases of the junction left unmatched. The CDR3 spans 14 residues. The CDR3 coding sequence is TGTGCCAGTATAGACAGGGACGTGAACACTGAAGCTTTCTTT. This codes for CASIDRDVNTEAFF.

The chain joins TRBV27 to TRBJ2-7, with 9 bases matching TRBD1. There are 14 residues in the CDR3. V was clipped by 8 bases and J by 7 bases; unmatched bases: 12. Germline V gene lookup returns CDR1 MNHEY and CDR2 SMNVEV (reference sequence). CDR3 in amino acids: CASALKDRGREQYF. Here the CDR3 DNA reads TGTGCCAGCGCCCTGAAAGACAGGGGGAGGGAGCAGTACTTC.

This sequence joins TRBV6-5 and TRBJ1-2, with a possible D match to TRBD1 (5 bases). Trimming took off 6 bases at V and 5 bases at J, with 16 bases between the two ends. This CDR3 comprises 14 residues. Per germline, CDR1 MNHEY and CDR2 SVGAGI. The CDR3 DNA is TGTGCCAGCAGGTCGATAAAGGGGACTTATGGCTACACCTTC. Protein product: CASRSIKGTYGYTF.

This sequence joins TRBV6-7 and TRBJ2-1, with 9 bases that match TRBD1. TRBV6-7 is an ORF, with its function uncertain. The CDR3 consists of 17 residues. V was clipped by 2 bases and J by 4 bases; unmatched bases: 9. The CDR3 region has the DNA TGTGCCAGCAGTTACAAGAAAACAGGGGGCATTTACAATGAGCAGTTCTTC. Its protein is CASSYKKTGGIYNEQFF.

The chain links TRBV4-1 to TRBJ2-7; possible D gene TRBD1, 6 bases. Trimming left V 1 base short and J 0 bases short, with 10 bases between. CDR3 size: 15 residues. Per the germline V gene, CDR1 is MGHRA and CDR2 is YSYEKL. In DNA, the CDR3 is TGCGCCAGCAGCCAAGGAGGGACAACCTCCTACGAGCAGTACTTC. Its translation: CASSQGGTTSYEQYF.

The CDR3 region is CSADRVRDTQYF. For the CDR3, the DNA is TGCAGCGCCGACAGGGTGAGAGATACGCAGTATTTT. This rearrangement joins TRBV29-1 to TRBJ2-3; 7 bases are a match to TRBD1. The V segment lost 7 bases and the J segment 5 bases; nucleotides outside the gene matches: 6. This CDR3 is built from 12 residues. From germline, CDR1 is SQVTM and CDR2 ANQGSEA.

Note on this clone: Compared with germline, one end of the junction differs, possibly owing to a read error. The rearrangement joins TRBV7-7 to TRBJ2-5; 12 bases line up with TRBD2. The CDR3 covers 14 residues. Germline CDR1 reads SSHAT; CDR2 reads FNYEAQ (reference sequence). CDR3 in DNA: TGTGCTAGCAGCCCTAGCGGGGGGGTCGGGACCCAGTACTTC. Protein: CASSPSGGVGTQYF.

The CDR3, as DNA: TGTGCCAGCAGTAAAACCCAGGGTCAGCCCCAGCATTTT. Encoded protein: CASSKTQGQPQHF. The chain combines TRBV2 with TRBJ1-5; TRBD1 might be the D (5 bases). This CDR3 region has 13 residues. Trimming shortened V by 5 bases and J by 6 bases, and 11 bases separated the two germline ends. The germline V gene encodes CDR1 SNHLY and CDR2 FYNNEI.

The gene calls are TRBV6-1 and TRBJ1-5; weak D call: TRBD1 (5 bases). This CDR3 has 14 amino acids. Germline lookup yields CDR1 MNHNS and CDR2 SASEGT. Trimming took off 1 base at V and 6 bases at J, with 10 bases between the two ends. The CDR3 DNA reads as TGTGCCAGCAGTGAAGGGCAGGGCGCTCAGCCCCAGCATTTT. Protein sequence: CASSEGQGAQPQHF.